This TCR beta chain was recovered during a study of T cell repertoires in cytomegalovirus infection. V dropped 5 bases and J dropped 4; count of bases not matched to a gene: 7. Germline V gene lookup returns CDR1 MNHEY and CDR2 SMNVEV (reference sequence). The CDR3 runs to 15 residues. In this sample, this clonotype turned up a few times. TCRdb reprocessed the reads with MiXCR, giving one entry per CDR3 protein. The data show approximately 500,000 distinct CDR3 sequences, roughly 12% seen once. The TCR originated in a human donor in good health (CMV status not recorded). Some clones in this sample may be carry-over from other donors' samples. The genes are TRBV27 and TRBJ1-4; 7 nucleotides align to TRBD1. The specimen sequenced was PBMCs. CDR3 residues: CASSRRTGINEKLFF. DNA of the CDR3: TGTGCCAGCAGTCGCAGGACAGGAATTAATGAAAAACTGTTTTTT.